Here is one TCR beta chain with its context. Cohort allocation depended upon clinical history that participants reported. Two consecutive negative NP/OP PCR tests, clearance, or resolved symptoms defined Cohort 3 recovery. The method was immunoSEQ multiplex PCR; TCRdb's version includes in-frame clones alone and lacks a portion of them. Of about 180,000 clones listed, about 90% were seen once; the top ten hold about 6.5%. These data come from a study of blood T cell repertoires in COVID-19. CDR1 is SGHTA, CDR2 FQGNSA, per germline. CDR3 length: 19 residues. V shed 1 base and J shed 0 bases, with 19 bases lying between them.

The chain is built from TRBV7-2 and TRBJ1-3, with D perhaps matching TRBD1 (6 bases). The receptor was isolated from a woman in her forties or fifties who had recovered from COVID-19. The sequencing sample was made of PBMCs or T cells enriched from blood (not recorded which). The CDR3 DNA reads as TGTGCCAGCAGCTTAGAGTCCGGGGGGCTTGAGTACTCTGGAAACACCATATATTTT. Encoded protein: CASSLESGGLEYSGNTIYF.